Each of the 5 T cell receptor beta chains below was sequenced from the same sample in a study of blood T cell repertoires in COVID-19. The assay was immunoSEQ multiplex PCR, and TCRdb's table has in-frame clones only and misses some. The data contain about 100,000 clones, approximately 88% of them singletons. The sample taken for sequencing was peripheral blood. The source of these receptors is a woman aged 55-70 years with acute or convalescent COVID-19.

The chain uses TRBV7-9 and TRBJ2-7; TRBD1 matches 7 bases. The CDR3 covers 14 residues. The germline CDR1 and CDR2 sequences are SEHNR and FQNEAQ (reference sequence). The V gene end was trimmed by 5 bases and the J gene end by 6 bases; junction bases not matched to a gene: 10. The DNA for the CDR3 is TGTGCCAGCAGCCCTCGGACAGGACGGCCCGAGCAGTACTTC. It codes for CASSPRTGRPEQYF.

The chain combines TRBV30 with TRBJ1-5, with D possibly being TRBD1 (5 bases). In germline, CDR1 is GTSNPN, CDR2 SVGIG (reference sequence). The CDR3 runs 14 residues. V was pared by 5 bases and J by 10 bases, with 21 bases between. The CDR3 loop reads CAWGTGYTNLPQHF. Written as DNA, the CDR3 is TGTGCCTGGGGTACAGGATACACTAATTTACCCCAGCATTTT.

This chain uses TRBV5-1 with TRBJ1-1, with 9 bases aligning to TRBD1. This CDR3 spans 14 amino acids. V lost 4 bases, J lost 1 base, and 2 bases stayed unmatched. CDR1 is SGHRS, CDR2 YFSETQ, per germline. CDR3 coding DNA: TGCGCCAGCAGCCCGGACAGGGGGAACACTGAAGCTTTCTTT. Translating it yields CASSPDRGNTEAFF.

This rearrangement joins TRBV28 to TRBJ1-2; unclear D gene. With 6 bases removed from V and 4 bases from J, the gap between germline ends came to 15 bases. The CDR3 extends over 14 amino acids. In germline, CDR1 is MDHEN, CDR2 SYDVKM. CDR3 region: CASRMGQVLYGYTF. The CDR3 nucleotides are TGTGCCAGCAGAATGGGCCAGGTTCTCTATGGCTACACCTTC.

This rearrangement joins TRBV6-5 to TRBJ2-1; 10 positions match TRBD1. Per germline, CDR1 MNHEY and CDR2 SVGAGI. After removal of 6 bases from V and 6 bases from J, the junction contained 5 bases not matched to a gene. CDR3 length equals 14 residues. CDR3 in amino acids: CASRWTGGINEQFF. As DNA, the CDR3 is TGTGCCAGCAGGTGGACAGGGGGGATCAATGAGCAGTTCTTC.